Listed here is a single TCR beta chain. Its antigen is as yet unknown. The data were produced by immunoSEQ multiplex PCR, yet TCRdb's version contains in-frame clones alone and is incomplete. The sample has approximately 24,000 clones; 65% to 85% are singletons. Specified time point: week 11, during vaccination. A 20-mer mutant IDH1 peptide at 300 ug was injected subcutaneously with topical imiquimod. This sample was taken from a study of a mutant IDH1 vaccine in newly diagnosed glioma. The length of the CDR3 is 14 residues. Between the trimmed V and J ends, which lost 7 bases and 8 bases, there was a span of 18 bases. Germline V gene data show CDR1 as SNHLY and CDR2 as FYNNEI.

The chain has TRBV2 and TRBJ2-1; weak D call: TRBD2 (6 bases). This TCR derives from a woman aged 18-29 years with glioma. The input for sequencing was PBMCs, taken from a glioma patient whose treatment included an IDH1 peptide vaccine. In nucleotides, the CDR3 is TGTGCCAGCACTAGAGCACTCCCGGGGGATGAGCAGTTCTTC. Amino acid sequence: CASTRALPGDEQFF.